These T cell receptor beta chains were read from a single sample in a study of regulatory T cells in long-lasting Graves disease. TCRdb reprocessed the multiplex PCR reads with MiXCR, giving one entry per CDR3 protein. This table has 400,000 to 500,000 distinct CDR3 sequences, about 15% appearing once. In addition, the sample was reused for a study of T cells in Graves' hyperthyroidism and ophthalmopathy.

This specimen consisted of peripheral blood mononuclear cells (PBMCs), obtained at new diagnosis, from a patient treated with antithyroid drugs. These receptors came from a woman in her twenties or thirties with Graves disease. Both conserved end residues are part of each CDR3. Each record gives: clone size, J gene, D gene, V gene, CDR3 protein, CDR3 DNA. A D gene is named only where the DNA matches it firmly. Clone size is not always given. Where it is, it says once, few, many or a class for expanded clones.

size: -; J: TRBJ2-2; D: -; V: TRBV6-4; CDR3: CASSDRGGELFF; DNA: TGTGCCAGCAGTGACCGGGGCGGGGAGCTGTTTTTT
size: once; J: TRBJ2-7; D: -; V: TRBV6-2/TRBV6-3; CDR3: CASSYVRGQDEQYF; DNA: TGTGCCAGCAGTTACGTTCGGGGGCAGGACGAGCAGTACTTC
size: many; J: TRBJ2-5; D: -; V: TRBV6-2/TRBV6-3; CDR3: CASSHPTQYF; DNA: TGTGCCAGCAGTCACCCGACCCAGTACTTC
size: many; J: TRBJ2-7; D: -; V: TRBV12-3/TRBV12-4; CDR3: CASSLDNYEQYF; DNA: TGTGCCAGCAGTTTGGACAACTACGAGCAGTACTTC
size: many; J: TRBJ2-5; D: TRBD2; V: TRBV2; CDR3: CASSTTSGRIDETQYF; DNA: TGTGCCAGCAGTACCACTAGCGGGAGAATCGATGAGACCCAGTACTTC
size: many; J: TRBJ1-5; D: -; V: TRBV28; CDR3: CASSPHGEGSNQPQHF; DNA: TGTGCCAGCAGTCCCCATGGGGAGGGTAGCAATCAGCCCCAGCATTTT
size: many; J: TRBJ2-7; D: TRBD2; V: TRBV10-2; CDR3: CASSVTSGSASYEQYF; DNA: TGCGCCAGCAGTGTAACTAGCGGAAGCGCCTCCTACGAGCAGTACTTC
size: many; J: TRBJ1-5; D: -; V: TRBV2; CDR3: CASSETGRHSNQPQHF; DNA: TGTGCCAGCAGTGAAACGGGACGGCATAGCAATCAGCCCCAGCATTTT
size: -; J: TRBJ1-6; D: -; V: TRBV20-1; CDR3: CSASETQGRNPPLHF; DNA: TGCAGTGCTAGTGAAACACAGGGCAGGAATCCACCCCTCCACTTT
size: few; J: TRBJ2-7; D: -; V: TRBV25-1; CDR3: CASSDWSGLYEQYF; DNA: TGTGCCAGCAGTGATTGGTCAGGGCTCTACGAGCAGTACTTC
size: few; J: TRBJ2-5; D: -; V: TRBV19; CDR3: CASSMNDGQETQYF; DNA: TGTGCCAGTAGTATGAACGACGGCCAAGAGACCCAGTACTTC
size: many; J: TRBJ2-1; D: TRBD2; V: TRBV7-8; CDR3: CASSPGTSSEQFF; DNA: TGTGCCAGCAGCCCCGGGACTAGCAGTGAGCAGTTCTTC
size: many; J: TRBJ2-1; D: -; V: TRBV6-5; CDR3: CASSYGTLIHNEQFF; DNA: TGTGCCAGCAGTTACGGGACCCTGATCCACAATGAGCAGTTCTTC
size: many; J: TRBJ2-7; D: TRBD2; V: TRBV3-1; CDR3: CASSQDTSGSAEQYF; DNA: TGTGCCAGCAGCCAAGATACTAGCGGGAGCGCCGAGCAGTACTTC
size: -; J: TRBJ2-3; D: TRBD1; V: TRBV6-2/TRBV6-3; CDR3: CASIRTGNFGANTDTQYF; DNA: TGTGCCAGCATCCGGACAGGGAATTTTGGGGCCAACACAGATACGCAGTATTTT
size: many; J: TRBJ2-7; D: -; V: TRBV20-1; CDR3: CSASDPRDNEQYF; DNA: TGCAGTGCTAGCGATCCCAGGGACAACGAGCAGTACTTC
size: few; J: TRBJ2-3; D: -; V: TRBV6-5; CDR3: CASSYQGNTDTQYF; DNA: TGTGCCAGCAGTTACCAGGGGAACACAGATACGCAGTATTTT
size: few; J: TRBJ1-1; D: TRBD1; V: TRBV5-1; CDR3: CASKWGQENTEAFF; DNA: TGCGCCAGCAAATGGGGACAGGAGAACACTGAAGCTTTCTTT
size: few; J: TRBJ1-1; D: -; V: TRBV7-6; CDR3: CASSLGGEGVTEAFF; DNA: TGTGCCAGCAGCTTAGGAGGGGAGGGAGTCACTGAAGCTTTCTTT
size: many; J: TRBJ2-3; D: TRBD2; V: TRBV2; CDR3: CAKGAGRAGTQYF; DNA: TGTGCGAAAGGAGCGGGAAGGGCGGGTACGCAGTATTTT
size: once; J: TRBJ2-3; D: -; V: TRBV11-1; CDR3: CASSLQDTTTDTQYF; DNA: TGTGCCAGCAGCCTACAGGACACGACGACAGATACGCAGTATTTT
size: few; J: TRBJ2-1; D: -; V: TRBV20-1; CDR3: CSAPVASGFRNEQFF; DNA: TGCAGTGCGCCCGTCGCCAGCGGGTTCAGAAATGAGCAGTTCTTC
size: -; J: TRBJ2-5; D: TRBD2; V: TRBV4-1; CDR3: CASSQVVYRGEETQYF; DNA: TGCGCCAGCAGCCAAGTCGTCTATCGGGGGGAAGAGACCCAGTACTTC
size: many; J: TRBJ2-7; D: -; V: TRBV28; CDR3: CASSKVAVVYEQYF; DNA: TGTGCCAGCAGCAAGGTGGCGGTGGTCTACGAGCAGTACTTC
size: many; J: TRBJ2-2; D: TRBD2; V: TRBV2; CDR3: CASSGPAPGGGELFF; DNA: TGTGCCAGCAGTGGACCGGCCCCGGGGGGCGGGGAGCTGTTTTTT
size: many; J: TRBJ1-1; D: TRBD1; V: TRBV20-1; CDR3: CSAEEGAGTEAFF; DNA: TGCAGTGCGGAGGAGGGGGCAGGAACTGAAGCTTTCTTT
size: -; J: TRBJ2-7; D: -; V: TRBV9; CDR3: CASSVEAEPYEQYF; DNA: TGTGCCAGCAGCGTAGAGGCCGAACCCTACGAGCAGTACTTC
size: once; J: TRBJ2-7; D: TRBD2; V: TRBV12-5; CDR3: CASGSSGLAGSTYEQYF; DNA: TGTGCTAGTGGTTCCTCGGGACTAGCGGGATCTACCTACGAGCAGTACTTC
size: few; J: TRBJ1-5; D: -; V: TRBV28; CDR3: CASSFSGDGYQPQHF; DNA: TGTGCCAGCAGTTTTTCGGGGGATGGGTATCAGCCCCAGCATTTT
size: -; J: TRBJ2-7; D: -; V: TRBV7-9; CDR3: CASSLGASEQYF; DNA: TGTGCCAGCAGCTTAGGAGCCTCCGAGCAGTACTTC
size: -; J: TRBJ1-3; D: TRBD1; V: TRBV28; CDR3: CASGDRSSGNTIYF; DNA: TGTGCCAGCGGGGACAGATCCTCTGGAAACACCATATATTTT
size: -; J: TRBJ2-1; D: -; V: TRBV9; CDR3: CASSSDGGSEDEQFF; DNA: TGTGCCAGCAGCTCCGACGGGGGTTCCGAGGATGAGCAGTTCTTC
size: many; J: TRBJ2-1; D: -; V: TRBV4-1; CDR3: CASSQDGGAGLRNEQFF; DNA: TGCGCCAGCAGCCAAGACGGAGGTGCAGGACTACGAAATGAGCAGTTCTTC
size: -; J: TRBJ1-4; D: -; V: TRBV4-1; CDR3: CASSQDLSPGGEKLFF; DNA: TGCGCCAGCAGCCAAGATCTGAGTCCCGGAGGGGAAAAACTGTTTTTT
size: many; J: TRBJ2-1; D: TRBD2; V: TRBV11-2; CDR3: CASSQSSGRAPEQFF; DNA: TGTGCCAGCAGTCAATCTAGCGGGAGGGCCCCTGAGCAGTTCTTC